This T cell receptor (beta chain) was sequenced during a study of blood T cell repertoires in COVID-19. Across the whole study: Both acute and convalescent COVID-19 samples were obtained from the United States, Italy and Spain. T cells, B-cell-depleted T cells, or PBMCs supplied cDNA or gDNA.

Per the study methods: Scientists estimated how many nucleated cells there were by amplifying reference gene primers. Only in-frame clones appear in the TCRdb table, and some are missing; sequencing was by immunoSEQ multiplex PCR. The V and J calls and clone size come from that table; D and trimming were worked out from the DNA. Here the sample spans 100,000 to 150,000 clones, about 80% being singletons. Source material: peripheral blood. The source of this sequence is a woman between 45 and 60 years old with acute or convalescent COVID-19.

The CDR3 DNA reads TGTGCCAGCAGCTTAGTTGCGGGGGGGACCCACAATGAGCAGTTCTTC. This encodes CASSLVAGGTHNEQFF. The chain is built from TRBV7-8 and TRBJ2-1; 9 bases match TRBD2. Germline V gives CDR1 SGHVS, CDR2 FQNEAQ. This CDR3 has 16 amino acids. Trimming took 1 base from V and 5 from J; bases not matched to a gene: 6.